Here is one T cell receptor (beta chain) with its context. Its antigen is unknown. No much larger clonotype is one base removed from it; base qualities were not supplied. The data are from a study of Ad26.COV2.S vaccination and SARS-CoV-2 variants (dated by TCRdb to the early 2020s). A note on the overall study: Vaccine-arm donors were drawn from COV1001, a multicentre, randomized, double-blind, placebo-controlled phase I-IIa trial of Ad26.COV2.S in healthy adults. Ad26.COV2.S was administered intramuscularly at a dose of 5x10^10 or 1x10^11 viral particles, either as one shot or as two shots given 56 days apart. Sequencing of the TCRbeta repertoire served to evaluate the specificity and breadth of SARS-CoV-2-reactive T cell receptors following Ad26.COV2.S vaccination. A total of roughly 30 samples were included in the TCR-sequenced set, comprising roughly 19 Ad26.COV2.S vaccine recipients, 5 placebo recipients and 8 SARS-CoV-2 convalescent individuals. Trial participants were randomized into five groups of five, in which low-dose or high-dose Ad26.COV2.S was given once or twice, or placebo was given on both occasions. Throughout the experiments and outcome assessment, investigators stayed blinded to trial group allocation.

The immunoSEQ Assay was the method used to sequence TCRbeta CDR3 regions. After extraction, genomic DNA underwent amplification by bias-controlled multiplex PCR, followed by high-throughput sequencing. On the authors' methods: To quantify the absolute abundance of every unique TCRbeta CDR3 region, sequences were collapsed and filtered. Usable DNA was measured by amplifying reference genes present in all nucleated cells, and TCRbeta template counts were normalized to that usable DNA to estimate T cell fraction. Repertoire TCRs were annotated as SARS-CoV-2-specific when V gene, CDR3 amino acid sequence and J gene were exactly matched to a known reactive TCR set. MIRA supplied the reference SARS-CoV-2 TCR set, which was filtered for enrichment in COVID-19-positive ImmuneCODE repertoires so that public or cross-reactive TCRs were removed. Using the MIRA antigens, annotated TCRs were further analysed by specific ORF or by position within an ORF. Depth was the summed frequency of annotated unique rearrangements, while breadth was defined as annotated unique rearrangements over total unique productive rearrangements. Two-sided Wilcoxon rank-sum tests were used to compare TCR breadth between groups. Entries here come from immuneACCESS through TCRdb and include only in-frame sequences with V and J called. Some clones fail to appear in such tables; in the studies checked, an unresolved V gene covers under half of the shortfall, and the cause of the remainder is unknown. The D gene and trimming were derived from the DNA, and the V and J assignments and clone size from that table. The sample contains 250,000 or so clones, 70% to 90% of them found a single time. 2.5% to 3.5% of the sample belongs to the ten largest clones.

The germline V gene provides CDR1 SGHTA and CDR2 FQGTGA. V is pruned by 5 bases and J by 6 bases, leaving 5 bases of the junction without a gene match. Its CDR3 holds 15 amino acids, cysteine through phenylalanine. CDR3 DNA only is kept here, 45 bases in frame from base 1. The sample's treatment or condition label, in plain terms: over 15 received Ad26.COV2.S at low or high dose, single or two shots; roughly five received placebo; per-sample allocation not given. For vaccine and placebo recipients, repertoires were sequenced using samples collected on day 63 after the first injection. Cohort 1b enrolled about two dozen adults aged 18-55 years at a single site in Boston, USA, between 29 July and 7 August 2020. Ad26.COV2.S consisted of a replication-incompetent adenovirus type 26 vector by which a prefusion-stabilized SARS-CoV-2 spike protein from the original Wuhan strain was expressed. The paper as a whole reports these results and caveats: After vaccination, substantial breadth of spike-specific CD8+ and CD4+ T cell responses was reported. It was noted by the authors that total T cell responses may have been underestimated by the TCR breadth and depth analyses. Compared with placebo recipients, Ad26.COV2.S recipients showed higher spike-specific TCR breadth (P = 0.0014). Vaccine and placebo recipients had comparable non-spike TCR breadth, which fits with the vaccine containing only spike. Comparing responses between vaccine doses or regimens was not something the study was powered to do.

The sequence links TRBV7-3 to TRBJ2-1; 12 nucleotides in the junction match TRBD1. This clonotype originated in a person aged 18-60 years who received the Ad26.COV2.S COVID-19 vaccine or a placebo. The sample was peripheral blood, taken in a trial of Ad26.COV2.S vaccine versus placebo. The nucleotides read TGTGCCAGCAGCCCGGGACAGGGGGCAGTCAATGAGCAGTTCTTC. This gives the protein CASSPGQGAVNEQFF.